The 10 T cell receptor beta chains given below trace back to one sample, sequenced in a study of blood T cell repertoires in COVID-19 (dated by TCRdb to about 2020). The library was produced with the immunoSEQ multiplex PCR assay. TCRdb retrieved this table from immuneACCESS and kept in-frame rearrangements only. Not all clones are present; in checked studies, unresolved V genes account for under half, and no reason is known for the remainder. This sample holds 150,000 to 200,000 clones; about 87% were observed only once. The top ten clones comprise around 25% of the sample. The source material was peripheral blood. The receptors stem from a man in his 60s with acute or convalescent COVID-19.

CDR3 protein: CASSRDRDKQYV. The CDR3 DNA reads TGTGCCAGCTCACGGGACAGGGACAAGCAGTACGTC. The rearrangement links TRBV18 to TRBJ2-7; 9 bases line up with TRBD1. V dropped 4 bases and J dropped 8; count of bases not matched to a gene: 3. Germline values: CDR1 KGHSH, CDR2 LQKENI. The CDR3 has 12 residues.

CDR3 residues: CASSYGRVQGSYNEQFF. CDR3 nucleotides: TGTGCCAGCAGCTACGGACGGGTTCAGGGGTCCTACAATGAGCAGTTCTTC. J is TRBJ2-1 and V is TRBV11-2; possible D gene TRBD1, 6 bases. V was shortened by 4 bases and J by 1 base, with 17 bases between the two germline ends. CDR3 length: 17 residues. The V gene's germline CDR1 is SGHAT and CDR2 FQNNGV.

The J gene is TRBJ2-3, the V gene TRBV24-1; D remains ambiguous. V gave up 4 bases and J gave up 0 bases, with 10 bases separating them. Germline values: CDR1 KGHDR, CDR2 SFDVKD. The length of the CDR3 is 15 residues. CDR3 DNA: TGTGCCACCAGTGACCCCCGGCGGAGCACAGATACGCAGTATTTT. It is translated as CATSDPRRSTDTQYF.

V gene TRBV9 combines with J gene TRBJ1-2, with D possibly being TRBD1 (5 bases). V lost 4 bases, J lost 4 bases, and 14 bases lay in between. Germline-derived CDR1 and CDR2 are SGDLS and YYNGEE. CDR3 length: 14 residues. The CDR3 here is CASSSTEGFYGYTF. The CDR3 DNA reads TGTGCCAGCAGCTCGACAGAAGGCTTCTATGGCTACACCTTC.

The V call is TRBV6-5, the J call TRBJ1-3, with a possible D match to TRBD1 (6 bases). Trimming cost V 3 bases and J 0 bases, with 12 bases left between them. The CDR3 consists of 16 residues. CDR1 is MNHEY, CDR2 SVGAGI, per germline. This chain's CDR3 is CASSYDRRLSGNTIYF. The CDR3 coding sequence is TGTGCCAGCAGTTATGACAGGCGACTCTCTGGAAACACCATATATTTT.

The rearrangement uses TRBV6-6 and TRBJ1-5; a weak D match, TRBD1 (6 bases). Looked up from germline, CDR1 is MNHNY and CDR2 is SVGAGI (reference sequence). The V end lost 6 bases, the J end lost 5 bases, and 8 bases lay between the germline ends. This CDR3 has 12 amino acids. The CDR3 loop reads CASRQGDQPQHF. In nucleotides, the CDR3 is TGTGCCAGCAGACAGGGCGATCAGCCCCAGCATTTT.

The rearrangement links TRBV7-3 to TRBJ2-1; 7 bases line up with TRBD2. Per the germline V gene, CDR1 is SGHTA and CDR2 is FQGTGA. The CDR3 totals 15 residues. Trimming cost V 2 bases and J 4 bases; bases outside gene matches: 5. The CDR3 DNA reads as TGTGCCAGCAGCTTAGTCGGGGGGAGGTACAATGAGCAGTTCTTC. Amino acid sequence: CASSLVGGRYNEQFF. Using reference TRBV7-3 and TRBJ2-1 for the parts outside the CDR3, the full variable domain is GAGVSQTPSNKVTEKGKYVELRCDPISGHTALYWYRQSLGQGPEFLIYFQGTGAADDSGLPNDRFFAVRPEGSVSTLKIQRTERGDSAVYLCASSLVGGRYNEQFFGPGTRLTVL.

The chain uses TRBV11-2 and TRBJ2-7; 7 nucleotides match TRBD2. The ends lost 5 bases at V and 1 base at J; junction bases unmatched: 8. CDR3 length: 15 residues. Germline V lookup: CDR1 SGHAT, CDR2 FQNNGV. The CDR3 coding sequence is TGTGCCAGCAGCGTCGGGCGGGGGTCTTCCTACGAGCAGTACGTC. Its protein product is CASSVGRGSSYEQYV.

The CDR3 reads CASSQLAGGHNEQFF. The CDR3, as DNA: TGCGCCAGCAGCCAACTAGCGGGGGGGCACAATGAGCAGTTCTTC. The chain uses TRBV10-2 and TRBJ2-1; TRBD2 matches 13 bases. This CDR3 is 15 amino acids long. Trimming cost V 6 bases and J 5 bases; bases outside gene matches: 4. In germline, CDR1 is WSHSY, CDR2 SAAADI.

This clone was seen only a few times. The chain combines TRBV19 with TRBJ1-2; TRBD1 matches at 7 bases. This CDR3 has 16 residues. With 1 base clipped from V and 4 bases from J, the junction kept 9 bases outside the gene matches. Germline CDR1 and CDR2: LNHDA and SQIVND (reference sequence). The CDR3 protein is CASSIGVAGGFYGYTF. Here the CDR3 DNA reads TGTGCCAGTAGTATAGGTGTGGCAGGGGGTTTCTATGGCTACACCTTC.